This TCR beta chain was sequenced for a study of T cell changes during pregnancy in multiple sclerosis. V shed 7 bases and J shed 5 bases, with 14 bases lying between them. Germline CDR1 reads LNHDA; CDR2 reads SQIVND (reference sequence). The CDR3 runs 13 residues. Clones were sequenced by immunoSEQ multiplex PCR, and TCRdb holds only the in-frame ones, with some missing. The data show tens of thousands of clones, with 94% seen just once and about 0.8% held by the top ten. This clone has only one observation. The TCR comes from a female donor with multiple sclerosis, enrolled in a pregnancy study. The starting material was peripheral blood, obtained in the third trimester of pregnancy. The chain uses TRBV19 and TRBJ1-1, with D possibly TRBD1 on 6 matching bases. Here the CDR3 DNA reads TGTGCCAGTAAGGGGGGGGTCAGTACTGAAGCTTTCTTT. It specifies CASKGGVSTEAFF.